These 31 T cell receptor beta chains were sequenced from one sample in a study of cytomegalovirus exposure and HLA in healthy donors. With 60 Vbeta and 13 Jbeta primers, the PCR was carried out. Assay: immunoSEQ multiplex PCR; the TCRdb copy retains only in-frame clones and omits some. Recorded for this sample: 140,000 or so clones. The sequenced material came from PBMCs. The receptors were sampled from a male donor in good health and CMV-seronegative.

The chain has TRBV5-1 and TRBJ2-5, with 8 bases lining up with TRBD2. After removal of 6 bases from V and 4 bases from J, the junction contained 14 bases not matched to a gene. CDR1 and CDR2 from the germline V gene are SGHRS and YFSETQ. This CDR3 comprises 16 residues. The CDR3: CASKEGTGGPSETQYF. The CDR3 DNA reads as TGCGCCAGCAAGGAAGGTACGGGAGGGCCATCAGAGACCCAGTACTTC. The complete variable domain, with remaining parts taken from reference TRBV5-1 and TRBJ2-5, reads KAGVTQTPRYLIKTRGQQVTLSCSPISGHRSVSWYQQTPGQGLQFLFEYFSETQRNKGNFPGRFSGRQFSNSRSEMNVSTLELGDSALYLCASKEGTGGPSETQYFGPGTRLLVL.

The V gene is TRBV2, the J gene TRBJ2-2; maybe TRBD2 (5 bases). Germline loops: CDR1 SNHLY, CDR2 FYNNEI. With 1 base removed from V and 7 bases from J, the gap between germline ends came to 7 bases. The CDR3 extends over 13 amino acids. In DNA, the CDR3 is TGTGCCAGCAGTGAAGGAGGGTACGGGGAGCTGTTTTTT. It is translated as CASSEGGYGELFF.

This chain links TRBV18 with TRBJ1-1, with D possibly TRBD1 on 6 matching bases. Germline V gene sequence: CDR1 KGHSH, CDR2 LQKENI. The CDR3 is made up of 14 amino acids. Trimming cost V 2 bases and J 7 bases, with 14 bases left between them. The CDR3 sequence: CASSPSQDRIEAFF. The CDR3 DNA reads TGTGCCAGCTCACCATCCCAGGACAGAATTGAAGCTTTCTTT.

CDR3 DNA: TGCGCCAGCAGCCAAACAACAGGGGGTTATCATGAGCAGTTCTTC. Residues: CASSQTTGGYHEQFF. The chain joins TRBV4-3 to TRBJ2-1, with 8 bases lining up with TRBD1. The junction had 8 bases not matched to a gene; V was cut back by 2 bases and J by 8 bases. Looked up from germline, CDR1 is LGHNA and CDR2 is YSLEER. This CDR3 region has 15 residues.

CDR3 in amino acids: CASSLNTGELFF. CDR3 DNA sequence: TGTGCCAGCAGCCTGAACACCGGGGAGCTGTTTTTT. J is TRBJ2-2 and V is TRBV7-3; D remains unclear. Per the germline V gene, CDR1 is SGHTA and CDR2 is FQGTGA. This CDR3 is built from 12 residues. V lost 5 bases and J lost 1, with 2 bases in between.

The CDR3 DNA sequence: TGTGCCAGCAGCTACGGGGGACAGGGGTTCGGCTACACCTTC. Translating gives CASSYGGQGFGYTF. The chain joins TRBV5-4 to TRBJ1-2; 10 nucleotides match TRBD1. Losses at the gene ends were 3 bases for V and 8 bases for J; bases not matched to a gene: 7. Germline V lookup: CDR1 SGHNT, CDR2 YYREEE (reference sequence). The CDR3 contains 14 residues.

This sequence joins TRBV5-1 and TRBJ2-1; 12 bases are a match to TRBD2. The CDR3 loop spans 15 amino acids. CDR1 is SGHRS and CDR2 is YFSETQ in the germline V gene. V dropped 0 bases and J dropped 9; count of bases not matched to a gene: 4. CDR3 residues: CASSLGSSGRGEQFF. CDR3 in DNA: TGCGCCAGCAGCTTGGGTTCTAGCGGGAGGGGTGAGCAGTTCTTC.

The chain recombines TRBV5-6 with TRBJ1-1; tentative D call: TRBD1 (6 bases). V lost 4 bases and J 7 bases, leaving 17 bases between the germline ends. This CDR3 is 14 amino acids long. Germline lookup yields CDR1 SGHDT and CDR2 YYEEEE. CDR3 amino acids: CASSPWQGTREAFF. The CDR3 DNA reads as TGTGCCAGCAGCCCTTGGCAGGGGACCCGTGAAGCTTTCTTT.

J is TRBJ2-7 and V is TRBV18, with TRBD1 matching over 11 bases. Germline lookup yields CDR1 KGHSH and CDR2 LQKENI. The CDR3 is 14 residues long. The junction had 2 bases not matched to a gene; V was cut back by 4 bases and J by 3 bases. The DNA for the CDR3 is TGTGCCAGCTCACAAGGGACAGGGGGCTACGAGCAGTACTTC. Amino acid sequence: CASSQGTGGYEQYF. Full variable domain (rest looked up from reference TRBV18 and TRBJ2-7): NAGVMQNPRHLVRRRGQEARLRCSPMKGHSHVYWYRQLPEEGLKFMVYLQKENIIDESGMPKERFSAEFPKEGPSILRIQQVVRGDSAAYFCASSQGTGGYEQYFGPGTRLTVT.

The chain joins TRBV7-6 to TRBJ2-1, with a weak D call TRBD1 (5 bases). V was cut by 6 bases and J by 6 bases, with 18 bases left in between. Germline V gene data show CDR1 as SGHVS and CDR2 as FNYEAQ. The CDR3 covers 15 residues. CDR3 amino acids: CASSSPGNILNEQFF. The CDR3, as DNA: TGTGCCAGCAGTTCCCCAGGGAATATCCTCAATGAGCAGTTCTTC. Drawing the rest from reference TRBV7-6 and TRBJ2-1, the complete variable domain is GAGVSQSPRYKVTKRGQDVALRCDPISGHVSLYWYRQALGQGPEFLTYFNYEAQQDKSGLPNDRFSAERPEGSISTLTIQRTEQRDSAMYRCASSSPGNILNEQFFGPGTRLTVL.

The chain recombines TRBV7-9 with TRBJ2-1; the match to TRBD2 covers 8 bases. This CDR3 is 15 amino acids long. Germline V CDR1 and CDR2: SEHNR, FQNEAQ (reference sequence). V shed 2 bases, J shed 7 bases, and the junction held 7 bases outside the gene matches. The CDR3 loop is CASSLSGGIGNEQFF. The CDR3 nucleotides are TGTGCCAGCAGCTTAAGCGGGGGAATAGGGAATGAGCAGTTCTTC.

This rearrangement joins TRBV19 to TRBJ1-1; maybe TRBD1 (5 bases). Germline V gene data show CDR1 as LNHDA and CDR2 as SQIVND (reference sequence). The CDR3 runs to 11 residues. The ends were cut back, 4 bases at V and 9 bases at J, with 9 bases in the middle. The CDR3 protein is CASSRSDKAFF. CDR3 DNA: TGTGCCAGTAGTAGGTCGGACAAAGCTTTCTTT.

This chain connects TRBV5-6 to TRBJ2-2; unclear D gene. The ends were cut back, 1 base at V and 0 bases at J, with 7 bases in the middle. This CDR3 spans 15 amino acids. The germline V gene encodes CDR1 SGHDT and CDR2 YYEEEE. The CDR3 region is CASSLYQTNTGELFF. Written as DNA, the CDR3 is TGTGCCAGCAGCTTGTATCAGACGAACACCGGGGAGCTGTTTTTT.

CDR3 DNA: TGCGCCAGCCAGGAGCCGGGGGGGGCTCTCAATGAAAAACTGTTTTTT. Protein: CASQEPGGALNEKLFF. The chain uses TRBV4-1 and TRBJ1-4; tentatively, D is TRBD1 (6 bases). Germline CDR1 reads MGHRA; CDR2 reads YSYEKL. The CDR3 extends over 16 amino acids. Deletions cut 8 bases from V and 5 bases from J, with 21 bases between.

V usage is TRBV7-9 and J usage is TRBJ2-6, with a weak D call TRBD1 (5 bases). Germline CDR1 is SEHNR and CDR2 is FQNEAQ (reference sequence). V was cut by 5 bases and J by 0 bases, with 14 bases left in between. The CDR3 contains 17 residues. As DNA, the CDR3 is TGTGCCAGCAGCGCCATCGGACACAGCTCTGGGGCCAACGTCCTGACTTTC. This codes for CASSAIGHSSGANVLTF. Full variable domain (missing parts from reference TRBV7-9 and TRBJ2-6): DTGVSQNPRHKITKRGQNVTFRCDPISEHNRLYWYRQTLGQGPEFLTYFQNEAQLEKSRLLSDRFSAERPKGSFSTLEIQRTEQGDSAMYLCASSAIGHSSGANVLTFGAGSRLTVL.

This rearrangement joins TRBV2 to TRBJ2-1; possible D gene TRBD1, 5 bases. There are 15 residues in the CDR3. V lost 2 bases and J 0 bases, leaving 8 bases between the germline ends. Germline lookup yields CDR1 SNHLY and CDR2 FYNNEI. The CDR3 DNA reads TGTGCCAGCAGTGAAAATCAGGGCTCCTACAATGAGCAGTTCTTC. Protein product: CASSENQGSYNEQFF.

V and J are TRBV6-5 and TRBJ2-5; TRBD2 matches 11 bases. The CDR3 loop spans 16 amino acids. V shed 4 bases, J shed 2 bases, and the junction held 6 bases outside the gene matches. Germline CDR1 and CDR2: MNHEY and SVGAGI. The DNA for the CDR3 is TGTGCCAGCAGTTCTCTAGCGGGGGGCTGGCAAGAGACCCAGTACTTC. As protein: CASSSLAGGWQETQYF.

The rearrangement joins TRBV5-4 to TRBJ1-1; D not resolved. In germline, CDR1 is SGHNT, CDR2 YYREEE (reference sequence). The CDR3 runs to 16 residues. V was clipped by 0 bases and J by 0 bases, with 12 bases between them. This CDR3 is CASSLGSGSMNTEAFF. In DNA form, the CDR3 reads TGTGCCAGCAGCTTGGGGTCGGGGTCCATGAACACTGAAGCTTTCTTT.

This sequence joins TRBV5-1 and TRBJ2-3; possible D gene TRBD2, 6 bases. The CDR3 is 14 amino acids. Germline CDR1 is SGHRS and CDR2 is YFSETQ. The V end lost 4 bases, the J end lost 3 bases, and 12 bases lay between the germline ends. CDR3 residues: CASSRLGETDTQYF. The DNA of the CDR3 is TGCGCCAGCAGCAGACTAGGGGAAACAGATACGCAGTATTTT.

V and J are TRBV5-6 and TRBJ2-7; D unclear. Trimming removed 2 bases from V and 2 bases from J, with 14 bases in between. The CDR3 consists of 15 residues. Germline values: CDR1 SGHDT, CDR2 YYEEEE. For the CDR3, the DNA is TGTGCCAGCAGCTTTAAGTCCGATCGCGCCTACGAGCAGTACTTC. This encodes CASSFKSDRAYEQYF.

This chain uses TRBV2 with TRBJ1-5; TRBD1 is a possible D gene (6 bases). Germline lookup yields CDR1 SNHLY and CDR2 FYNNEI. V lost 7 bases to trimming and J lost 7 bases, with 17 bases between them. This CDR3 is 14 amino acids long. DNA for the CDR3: TGTGCCAGCACCCCGGGGGGGGCAGGGCAGCCCCAGCATTTT. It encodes CASTPGGAGQPQHF. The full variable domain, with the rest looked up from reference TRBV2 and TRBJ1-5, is EPEVTQTPSHQVTQMGQEVILRCVPISNHLYFYWYRQILGQKVEFLVSFYNNEISEKSEIFDDQFSVERPDGSNFTLKIRSTKLEDSAMYFCASTPGGAGQPQHFGDGTRLSIL.

The CDR3 bases are TGTGCCAGCAGACCTAGTGGATACGACAATGAGCAGTTCTTC. Residues: CASRPSGYDNEQFF. The V call is TRBV7-9, the J call TRBJ2-1; D remains unclear. The V and J ends lost 6 bases and 5 bases respectively, with 14 bases between them. Germline V CDR1 and CDR2: SEHNR, FQNEAQ (reference sequence). This CDR3 has 14 residues.

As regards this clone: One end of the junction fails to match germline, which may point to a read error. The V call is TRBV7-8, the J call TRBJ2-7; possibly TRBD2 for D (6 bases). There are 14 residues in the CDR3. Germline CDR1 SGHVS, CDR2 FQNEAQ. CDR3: CASSLGTYSDEQYF. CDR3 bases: TGTGCCAGCAGCTTGGGGACTTACTCCGACGAGCAGTACTTC.

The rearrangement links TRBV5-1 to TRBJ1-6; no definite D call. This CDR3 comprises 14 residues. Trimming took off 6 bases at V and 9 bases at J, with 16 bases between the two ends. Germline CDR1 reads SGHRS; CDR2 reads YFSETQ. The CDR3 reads CASTPELSGSPLHF. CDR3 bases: TGCGCCAGCACGCCCGAGCTCTCGGGTTCACCCCTCCACTTT.

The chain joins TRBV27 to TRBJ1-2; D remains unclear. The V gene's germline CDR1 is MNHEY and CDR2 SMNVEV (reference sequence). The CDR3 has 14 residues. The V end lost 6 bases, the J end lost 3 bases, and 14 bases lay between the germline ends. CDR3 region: CASRRGRFDYGYTF. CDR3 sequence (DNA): TGTGCCAGCAGGCGAGGTAGATTCGACTATGGCTACACCTTC.

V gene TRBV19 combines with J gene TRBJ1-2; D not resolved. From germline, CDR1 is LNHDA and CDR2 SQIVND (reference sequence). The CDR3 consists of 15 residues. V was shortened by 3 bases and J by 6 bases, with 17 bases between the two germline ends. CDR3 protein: CASSIWVGDSHGYTF. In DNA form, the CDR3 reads TGTGCCAGTAGTATCTGGGTCGGGGATTCACATGGCTACACCTTC.

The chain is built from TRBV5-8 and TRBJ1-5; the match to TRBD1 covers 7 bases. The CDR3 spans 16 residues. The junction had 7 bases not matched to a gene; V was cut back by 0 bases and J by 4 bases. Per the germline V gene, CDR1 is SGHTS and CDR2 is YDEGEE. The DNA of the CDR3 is TGTGCCAGCAGCTTGGATTTGGGACAGCAAAATCAGCCCCAGCATTTT. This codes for CASSLDLGQQNQPQHF.

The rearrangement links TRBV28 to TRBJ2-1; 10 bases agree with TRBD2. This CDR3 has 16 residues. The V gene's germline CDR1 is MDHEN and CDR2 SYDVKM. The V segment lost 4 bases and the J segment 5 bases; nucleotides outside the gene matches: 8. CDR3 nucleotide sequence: TGTGCCAGCAGTTCTCAAGCGGGGGGGAACCACAATGAGCAGTTCTTC. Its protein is CASSSQAGGNHNEQFF.

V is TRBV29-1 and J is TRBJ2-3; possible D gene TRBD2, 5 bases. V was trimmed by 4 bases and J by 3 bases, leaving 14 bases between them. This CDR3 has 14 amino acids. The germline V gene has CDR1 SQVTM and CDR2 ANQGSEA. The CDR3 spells CSVAISRGTDTQYF. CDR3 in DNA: TGCAGCGTTGCTATCTCCCGCGGGACAGATACGCAGTATTTT.

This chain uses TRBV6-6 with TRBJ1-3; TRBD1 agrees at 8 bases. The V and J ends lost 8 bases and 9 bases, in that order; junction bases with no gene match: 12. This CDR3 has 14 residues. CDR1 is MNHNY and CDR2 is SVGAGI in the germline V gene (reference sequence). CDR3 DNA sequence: TGTGCCAGCCTAAGACAGGGGATGGTCGGCACCATATATTTT. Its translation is CASLRQGMVGTIYF.

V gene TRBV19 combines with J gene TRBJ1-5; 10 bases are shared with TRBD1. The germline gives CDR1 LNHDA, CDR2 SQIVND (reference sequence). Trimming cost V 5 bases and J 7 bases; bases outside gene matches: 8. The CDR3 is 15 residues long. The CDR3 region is CASSPGTGAKQPQHF. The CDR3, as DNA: TGTGCCAGTAGTCCTGGGACAGGGGCCAAACAGCCCCAGCATTTT.